This TCR beta chain stems from a study of spatial heterogeneity in lung cancer. Across the study: Beta-chain sequences were consistently detected more often than alpha-chain sequences.

Broader study findings: Ubiquitous expanded tumor TCRs appeared in blood more at resection than follow-up.

TCR cDNA molecules were tagged individually, and each one carried a unique molecular identifier. TCRdb called the 5' RACE reads again in MiXCR, with one record for every CDR3 protein. The sample includes 9,500 to 12,000 distinct CDR3 sequences, approximately 6.5% of them seen just once. Looked up from germline, CDR1 is SQVTM and CDR2 is ANQGSEA. Trimming took off 5 bases at V and 3 bases at J, with 16 bases between the two ends. The CDR3 is made up of 14 amino acids. Documented time point: sample taken at primary tumor resection. Whole RNA from tumor, nontumor lung or frozen PBMC was sequenced unsorted. The donors comprised about 70 untreated early-stage non-small cell lung cancer patients. The sample holds a few counts of this clonotype. Antigen unknown. Because the library targeted alpha chains, this beta chain is an off-target read whose size means little.

The TCR originated in a male donor with early-stage non-small cell lung cancer. This sequence joins TRBV29-1 and TRBJ2-5; TRBD2 is a possible D gene (5 bases). The input for sequencing was PBMCs, taken at surgery. For the CDR3, the DNA is TGCAGCGTTCTCCGACGGACGAGGGAAGAGACCCAGTACTTC. This encodes CSVLRRTREETQYF.